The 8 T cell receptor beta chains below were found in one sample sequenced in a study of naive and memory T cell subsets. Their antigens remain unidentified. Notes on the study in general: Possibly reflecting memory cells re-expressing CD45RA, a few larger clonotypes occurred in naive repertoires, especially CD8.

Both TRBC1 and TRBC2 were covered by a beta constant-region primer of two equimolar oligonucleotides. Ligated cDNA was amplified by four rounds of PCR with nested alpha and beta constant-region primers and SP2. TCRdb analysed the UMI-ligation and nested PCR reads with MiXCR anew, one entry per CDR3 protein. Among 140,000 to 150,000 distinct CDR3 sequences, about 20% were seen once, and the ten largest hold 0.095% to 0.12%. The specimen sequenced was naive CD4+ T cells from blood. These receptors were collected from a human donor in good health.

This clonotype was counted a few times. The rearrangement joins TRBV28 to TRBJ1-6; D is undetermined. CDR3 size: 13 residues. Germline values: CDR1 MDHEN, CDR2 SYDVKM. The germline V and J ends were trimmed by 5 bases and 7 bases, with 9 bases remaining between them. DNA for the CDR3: TGTGCCAGCAGTCAATCGACCAATTCACCCCTCCACTTT. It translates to CASSQSTNSPLHF. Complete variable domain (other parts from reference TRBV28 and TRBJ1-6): DVKVTQSSRYLVKRTGEKVFLECVQDMDHENMFWYRQDPGLGLRLIYFSYDVKMKEKGDIPEGYSVSREKKERFSLILESASTNQTSMYLCASSQSTNSPLHFGNGTRLTVT.

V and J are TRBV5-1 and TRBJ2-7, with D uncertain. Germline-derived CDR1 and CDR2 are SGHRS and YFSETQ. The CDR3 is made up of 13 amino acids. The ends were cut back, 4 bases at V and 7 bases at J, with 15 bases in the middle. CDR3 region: CASSVEPMGEQYF. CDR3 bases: TGCGCCAGCAGCGTTGAACCCATGGGGGAGCAGTACTTC.

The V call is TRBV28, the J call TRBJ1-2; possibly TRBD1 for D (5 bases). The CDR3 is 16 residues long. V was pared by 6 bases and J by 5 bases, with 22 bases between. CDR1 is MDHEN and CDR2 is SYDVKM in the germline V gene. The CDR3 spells CASSRSLGHLMYGYTF. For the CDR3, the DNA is TGTGCCAGCAGCCGCAGCCTCGGACACCTTATGTATGGCTACACCTTC.

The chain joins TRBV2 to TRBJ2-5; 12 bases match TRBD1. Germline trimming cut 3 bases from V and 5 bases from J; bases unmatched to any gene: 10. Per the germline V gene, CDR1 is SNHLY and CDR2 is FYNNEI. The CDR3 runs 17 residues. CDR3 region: CASSDTLGGQGAETQYF. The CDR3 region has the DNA TGTGCCAGCAGTGATACCCTCGGGGGACAGGGGGCCGAGACCCAGTACTTC.

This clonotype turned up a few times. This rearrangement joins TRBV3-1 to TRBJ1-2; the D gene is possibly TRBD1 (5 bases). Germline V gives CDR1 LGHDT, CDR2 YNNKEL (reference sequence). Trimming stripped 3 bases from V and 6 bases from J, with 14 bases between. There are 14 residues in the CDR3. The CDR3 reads CASSHPWGMHGYTF. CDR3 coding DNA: TGTGCCAGCAGCCATCCGTGGGGGATGCATGGCTACACCTTC.

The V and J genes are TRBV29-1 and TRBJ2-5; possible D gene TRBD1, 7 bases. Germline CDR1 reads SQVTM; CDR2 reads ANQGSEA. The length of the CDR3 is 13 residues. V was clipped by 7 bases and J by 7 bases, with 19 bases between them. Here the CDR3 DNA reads TGCAGCGGCGGGACAGCACTTGTGGGGACCCAGTACTTC. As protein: CSGGTALVGTQYF.

CDR3 loop: CAGSYGRFGEQYF. The CDR3 bases are TGTGCCGGGTCTTACGGGAGGTTCGGCGAGCAGTACTTC. This chain links TRBV28 with TRBJ2-7, with 7 nucleotides matching TRBD2. CDR1 and CDR2 from the germline V gene are MDHEN and SYDVKM. V dropped 11 bases and J dropped 6; count of bases not matched to a gene: 13. There are 13 residues in the CDR3.

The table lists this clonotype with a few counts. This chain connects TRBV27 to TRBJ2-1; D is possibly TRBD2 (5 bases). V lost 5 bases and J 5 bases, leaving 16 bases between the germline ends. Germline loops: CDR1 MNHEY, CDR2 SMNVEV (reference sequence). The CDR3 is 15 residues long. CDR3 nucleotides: TGTGCCAGCAGTCAACTAGTACTTTTCCACAATGAGCAGTTCTTC. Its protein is CASSQLVLFHNEQFF.